The clone carrying this TCR beta chain appeared a few times. Its antigen is not known. The CDR3 runs to 14 residues. The V and J ends lost 3 bases and 4 bases respectively, with 12 bases between them. Germline V lookup: CDR1 MNHEY, CDR2 SVGAGI. The data derive from a study of cytomegalovirus exposure and HLA in healthy donors. Unrecorded immune exposure was likely among donors, who were nominally healthy when sampled. Whole-study findings and limits: Most CMV-associated TCR beta chains were later found to appear HLA-restricted.

Use of 60 Vbeta and 13 Jbeta primers characterized the PCR. Profiling relied on immunoSEQ multiplex PCR, and the TCRdb table lists in-frame clones only, not all of them. The table has about 98,000 clones, approximately 70% seen once. The sequence was obtained from a man aged 45-60 years in good health and CMV-seronegative. V is TRBV6-5 and J is TRBJ1-1; D perhaps matches TRBD1 (6 bases). Input material: PBMCs. DNA for the CDR3: TGTGCCAGCAGTTATGGGGGCAGGTTCACTGAAGCTTTCTTT. Translated, it gives CASSYGGRFTEAFF.